The clone carrying this TCR beta chain was seen once. Its cognate antigen is unknown. Measured with immunoSEQ multiplex PCR; TCRdb has only the in-frame clones, and not every one. The data hold 120,000 to 150,000 clones, with 75% to 90% observed a single time. The data belong to a study of T cell responses to AZD1222 COVID-19 vaccine. Between the trimmed V and J ends, which lost 7 bases and 4 bases, there was a span of 14 bases. Germline CDR1 is MNHEY and CDR2 is SVGAGI. The CDR3 loop spans 14 amino acids. Study-wide points: Regions 160-218 and 743-854 dominated among vaccine-associated CD4 TCRs spanning spike. Reports say nearly half of spike-specific TCRs go after unmutated variant regions. Possibly, clonal diversity was underestimated; donors were largely white British and included more females. Repertoires were obtained solely post-peak T cell response.

The sequencing here drew on peripheral blood, taken 28 days after the second AZD1222 dose. The receptor comes from an adult who received the AZD1222 COVID-19 vaccine. This chain connects TRBV6-5 to TRBJ2-1; D remains ambiguous. CDR3 sequence (DNA): TGTGCCAGCAAAAGGGCAGGATCTTACAATGAGCAGTTCTTC. Residues: CASKRAGSYNEQFF.